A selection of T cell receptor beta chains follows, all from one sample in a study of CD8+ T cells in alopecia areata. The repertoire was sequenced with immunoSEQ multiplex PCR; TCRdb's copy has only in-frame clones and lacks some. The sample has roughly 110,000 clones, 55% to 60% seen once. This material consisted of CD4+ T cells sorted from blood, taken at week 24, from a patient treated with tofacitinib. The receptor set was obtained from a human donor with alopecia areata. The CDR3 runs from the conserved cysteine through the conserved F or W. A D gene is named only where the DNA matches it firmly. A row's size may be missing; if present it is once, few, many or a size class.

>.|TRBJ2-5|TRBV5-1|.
CASSLVGDRVETQYF
TGCGCCAGCAGCTTGGTTGGGGATAGGGTGGAGACCCAGTACTTC
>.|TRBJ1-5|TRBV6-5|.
CASSYSWGNQPQHF
TGTGCCAGCAGTTACTCCTGGGGGAATCAGCCCCAGCATTTT
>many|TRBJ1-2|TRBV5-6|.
CASSSPGMFRDPGYTF
TGTGCCAGCAGCTCCCCTGGCATGTTCAGGGACCCTGGCTACACCTTC
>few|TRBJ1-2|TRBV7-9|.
CASSPNNYGYTF
TGTGCCAGCAGCCCCAACAACTATGGCTACACCTTC
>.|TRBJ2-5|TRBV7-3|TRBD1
CASSLSTGGLETQYF
TGTGCCAGCAGCCTTTCCACAGGGGGACTAGAGACCCAGTACTTC
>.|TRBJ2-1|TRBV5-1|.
CASSFSGTPTYNEQFF
TGCGCCAGCAGCTTTTCCGGGACACCAACCTACAATGAGCAGTTCTTC
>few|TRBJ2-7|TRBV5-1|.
CASSLKGASYEQYF
TGCGCCAGCAGCTTGAAGGGTGCCTCCTACGAGCAGTACTTC
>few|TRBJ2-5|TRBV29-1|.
CSVEAPARVETQYF
TGCAGCGTTGAGGCCCCCGCCCGGGTAGAGACCCAGTACTTC
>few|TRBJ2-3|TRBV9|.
CASARDTGTTDTQYF
TGTGCCAGCGCCCGGGACACCGGAACCACAGATACGCAGTATTTT
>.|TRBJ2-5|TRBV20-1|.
CSASHRETQYF
TGCAGTGCTAGCCACAGGGAGACCCAGTACTTC
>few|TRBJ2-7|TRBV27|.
CASGRREGPYEQYF
TGTGCCAGCGGGCGACGGGAAGGACCCTACGAGCAGTACTTC